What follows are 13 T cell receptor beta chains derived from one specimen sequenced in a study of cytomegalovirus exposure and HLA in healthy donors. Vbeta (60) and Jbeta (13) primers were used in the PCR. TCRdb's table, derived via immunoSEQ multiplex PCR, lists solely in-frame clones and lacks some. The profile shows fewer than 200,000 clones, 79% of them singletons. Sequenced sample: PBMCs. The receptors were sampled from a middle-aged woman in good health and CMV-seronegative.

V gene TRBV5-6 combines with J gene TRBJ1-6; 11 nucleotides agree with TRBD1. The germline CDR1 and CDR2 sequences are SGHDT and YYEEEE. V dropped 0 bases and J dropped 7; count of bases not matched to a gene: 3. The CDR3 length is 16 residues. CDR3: CASSLGTGGANSPLHF. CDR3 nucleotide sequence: TGTGCCAGCAGCTTGGGGACAGGGGGCGCGAATTCACCCCTCCACTTT. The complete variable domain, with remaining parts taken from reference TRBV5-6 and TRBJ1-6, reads DAGVTQSPTHLIKTRGQQVTLRCSPKSGHDTVSWYQQALGQGPQFIFQYYEEEERQRGNFPDRFSGHQFPNYSSELNVNALLLGDSALYLCASSLGTGGANSPLHFGNGTRLTVT.

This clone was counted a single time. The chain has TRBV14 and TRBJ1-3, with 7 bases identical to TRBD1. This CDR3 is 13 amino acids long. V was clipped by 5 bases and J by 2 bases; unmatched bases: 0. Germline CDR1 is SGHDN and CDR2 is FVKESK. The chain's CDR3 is CASSGTAGNTIYF. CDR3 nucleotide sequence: TGTGCCAGCAGCGGGACAGCTGGAAACACCATATATTTT.

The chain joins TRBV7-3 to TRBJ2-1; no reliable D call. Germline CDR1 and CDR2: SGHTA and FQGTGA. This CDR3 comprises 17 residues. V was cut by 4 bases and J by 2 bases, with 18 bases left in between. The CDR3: CASSSFHTALTYNEQFF. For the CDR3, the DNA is TGTGCCAGCAGCTCCTTTCACACCGCACTAACCTACAATGAGCAGTTCTTC. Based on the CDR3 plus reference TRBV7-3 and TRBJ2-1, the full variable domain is GAGVSQTPSNKVTEKGKYVELRCDPISGHTALYWYRQSLGQGPEFLIYFQGTGAADDSGLPNDRFFAVRPEGSVSTLKIQRTERGDSAVYLCASSSFHTALTYNEQFFGPGTRLTVL.

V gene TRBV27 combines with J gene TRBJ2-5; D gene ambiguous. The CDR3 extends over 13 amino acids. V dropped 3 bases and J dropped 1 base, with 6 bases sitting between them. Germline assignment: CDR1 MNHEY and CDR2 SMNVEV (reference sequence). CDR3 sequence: CASSFGFQETQYF. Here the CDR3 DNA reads TGTGCCAGCAGTTTTGGCTTCCAAGAGACCCAGTACTTC.

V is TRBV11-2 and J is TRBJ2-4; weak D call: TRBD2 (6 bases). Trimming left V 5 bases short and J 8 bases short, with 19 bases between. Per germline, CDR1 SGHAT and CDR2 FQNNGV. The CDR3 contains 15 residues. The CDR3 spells CASSLSGTQHHIQYF. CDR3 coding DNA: TGTGCCAGCAGCCTATCCGGGACTCAGCACCACATTCAGTACTTC.

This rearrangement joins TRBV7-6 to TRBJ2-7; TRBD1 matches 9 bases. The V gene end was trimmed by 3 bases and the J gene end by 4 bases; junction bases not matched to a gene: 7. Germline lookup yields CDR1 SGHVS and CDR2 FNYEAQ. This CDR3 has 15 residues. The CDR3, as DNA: TGTGCCAGCAGCTTCCGGGACAGGGAAGGGTACGAGCAGTACTTC. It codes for CASSFRDREGYEQYF. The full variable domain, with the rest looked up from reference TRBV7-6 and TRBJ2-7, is GAGVSQSPRYKVTKRGQDVALRCDPISGHVSLYWYRQALGQGPEFLTYFNYEAQQDKSGLPNDRFSAERPEGSISTLTIQRTEQRDSAMYRCASSFRDREGYEQYFGPGTRLTVT.

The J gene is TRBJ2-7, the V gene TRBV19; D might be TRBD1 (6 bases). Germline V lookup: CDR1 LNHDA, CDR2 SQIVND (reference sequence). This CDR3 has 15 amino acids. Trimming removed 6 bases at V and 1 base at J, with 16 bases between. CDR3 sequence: CASSEQGYGSYEQYF. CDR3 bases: TGTGCCAGTAGCGAACAGGGTTATGGGTCCTACGAGCAGTACTTC.

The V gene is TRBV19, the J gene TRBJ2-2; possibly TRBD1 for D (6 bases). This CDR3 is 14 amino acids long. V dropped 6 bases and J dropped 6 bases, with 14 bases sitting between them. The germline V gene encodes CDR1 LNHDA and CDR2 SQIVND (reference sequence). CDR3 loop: CASRQGIVAGELFF. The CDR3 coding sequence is TGTGCCAGTAGACAGGGAATCGTGGCCGGGGAGCTGTTTTTT. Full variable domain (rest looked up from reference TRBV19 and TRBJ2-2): DGGITQSPKYLFRKEGQNVTLSCEQNLNHDAMYWYRQDPGQGLRLIYYSQIVNDFQKGDIAEGYSVSREKKESFPLTVTSAQKNPTAFYLCASRQGIVAGELFFGEGSRLTVL.

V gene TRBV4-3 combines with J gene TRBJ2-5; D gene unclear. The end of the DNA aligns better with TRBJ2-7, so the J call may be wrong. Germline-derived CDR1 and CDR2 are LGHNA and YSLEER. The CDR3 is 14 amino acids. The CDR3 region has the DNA TGCGCCAGCAGCCAAGCGACTGGCTCCTACGAGCAGTACTTC. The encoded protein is CASSQATGSYEQYF.

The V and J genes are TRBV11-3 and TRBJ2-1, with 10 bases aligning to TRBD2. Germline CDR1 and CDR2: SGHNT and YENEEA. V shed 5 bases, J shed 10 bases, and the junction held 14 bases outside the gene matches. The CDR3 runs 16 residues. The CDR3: CASSHKRGGPGKEQFF. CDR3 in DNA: TGTGCCAGCAGCCATAAGCGGGGGGGCCCTGGGAAAGAGCAGTTCTTC.

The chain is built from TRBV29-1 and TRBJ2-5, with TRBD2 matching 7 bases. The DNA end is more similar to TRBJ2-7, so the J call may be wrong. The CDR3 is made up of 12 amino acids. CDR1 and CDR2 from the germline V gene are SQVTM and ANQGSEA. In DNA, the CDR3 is TGCAGCGTTGCGGGGGGAATAGGCGAGCAGTACTTC. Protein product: CSVAGGIGEQYF.

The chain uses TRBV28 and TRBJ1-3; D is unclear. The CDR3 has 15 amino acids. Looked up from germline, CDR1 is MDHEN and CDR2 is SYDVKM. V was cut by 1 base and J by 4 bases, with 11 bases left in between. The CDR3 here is CASSLYVLSGNTIYF. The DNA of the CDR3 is TGTGCCAGCAGTTTATACGTACTTTCGGGAAACACCATATATTTT. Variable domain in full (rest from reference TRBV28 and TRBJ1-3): DVKVTQSSRYLVKRTGEKVFLECVQDMDHENMFWYRQDPGLGLRLIYFSYDVKMKEKGDIPEGYSVSREKKERFSLILESASTNQTSMYLCASSLYVLSGNTIYFGEGSWLTVV.

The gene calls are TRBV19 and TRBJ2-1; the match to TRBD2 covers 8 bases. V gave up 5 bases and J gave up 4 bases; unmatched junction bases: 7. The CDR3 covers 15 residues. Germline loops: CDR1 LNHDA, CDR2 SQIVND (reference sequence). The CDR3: CASSPGLVSYNEQFF. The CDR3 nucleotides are TGTGCCAGTAGTCCGGGACTAGTGTCTTACAATGAGCAGTTCTTC.